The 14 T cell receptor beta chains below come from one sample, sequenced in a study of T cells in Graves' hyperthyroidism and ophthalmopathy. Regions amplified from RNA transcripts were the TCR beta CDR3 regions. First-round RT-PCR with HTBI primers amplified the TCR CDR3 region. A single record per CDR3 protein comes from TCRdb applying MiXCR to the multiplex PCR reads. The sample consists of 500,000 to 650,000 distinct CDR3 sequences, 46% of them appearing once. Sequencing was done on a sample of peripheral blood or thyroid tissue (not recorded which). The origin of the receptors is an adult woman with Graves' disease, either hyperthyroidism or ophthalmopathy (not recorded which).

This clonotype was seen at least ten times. CDR3 region: CASSLGKWEAFF. The CDR3, as DNA: TGTGCCAGCAGTTTAGGGAAGTGGGAAGCTTTCTTT. The chain has TRBV12-3 or TRBV12-4 and TRBJ1-1; D not certain. V was clipped by 1 base and J by 8 bases, with 8 bases between them. The CDR3 is 12 amino acids.

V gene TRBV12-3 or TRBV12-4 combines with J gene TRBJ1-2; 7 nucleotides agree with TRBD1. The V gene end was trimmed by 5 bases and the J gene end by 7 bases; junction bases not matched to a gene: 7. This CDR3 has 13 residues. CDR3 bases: TGTGCCAGCAGTCCCGACAGGGAGGGTGGCTACACCTTC. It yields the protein CASSPDREGGYTF.

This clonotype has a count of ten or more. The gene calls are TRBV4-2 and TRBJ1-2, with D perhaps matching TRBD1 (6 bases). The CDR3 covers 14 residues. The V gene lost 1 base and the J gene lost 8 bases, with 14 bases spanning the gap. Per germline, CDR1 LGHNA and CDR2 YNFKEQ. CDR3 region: CASSQASRGDGYTF. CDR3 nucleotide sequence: TGTGCCAGCAGCCAAGCATCCAGGGGTGACGGCTACACCTTC.

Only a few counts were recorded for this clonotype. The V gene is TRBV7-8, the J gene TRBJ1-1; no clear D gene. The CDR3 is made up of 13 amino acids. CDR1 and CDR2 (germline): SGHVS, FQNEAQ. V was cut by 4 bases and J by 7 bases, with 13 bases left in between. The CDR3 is CASSSIPAGEAFF. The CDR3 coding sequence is TGTGCCAGCAGCTCCATTCCCGCCGGTGAAGCTTTCTTT. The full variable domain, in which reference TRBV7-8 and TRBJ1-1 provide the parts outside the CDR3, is GAGVSQSPRYKVAKRGQDVALRCDPISGHVSLFWYQQALGQGPEFLTYFQNEAQLDKSGLPSDRFFAERPEGSVSTLKIQRTQQEDSAVYLCASSSIPAGEAFFGQGTRLTVV.

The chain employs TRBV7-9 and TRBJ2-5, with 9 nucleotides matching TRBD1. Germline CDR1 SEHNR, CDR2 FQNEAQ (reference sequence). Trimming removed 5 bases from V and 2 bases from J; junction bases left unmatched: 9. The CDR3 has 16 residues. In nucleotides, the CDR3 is TGTGCCAGCAGCCACCGGGACAGGGTTAGGCAAGAGACCCAGTACTTC. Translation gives CASSHRDRVRQETQYF.

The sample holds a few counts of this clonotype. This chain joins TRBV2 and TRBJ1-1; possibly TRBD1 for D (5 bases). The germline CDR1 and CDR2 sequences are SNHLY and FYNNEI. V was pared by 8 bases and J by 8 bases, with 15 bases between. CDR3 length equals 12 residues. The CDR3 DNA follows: TGTGCCAGCGAGGAGGGGCTTTGGGAAGCTTTCTTT. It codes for CASEEGLWEAFF.

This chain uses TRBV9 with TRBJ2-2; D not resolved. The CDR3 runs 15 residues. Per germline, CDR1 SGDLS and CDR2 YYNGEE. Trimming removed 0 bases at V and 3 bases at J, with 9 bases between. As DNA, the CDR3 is TGTGCCAGCAGCGTAGGGGGTAGCCACACCGGGGAGCTGTTTTTT. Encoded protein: CASSVGGSHTGELFF. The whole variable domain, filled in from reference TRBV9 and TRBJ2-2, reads DSGVTQTPKHLITATGQRVTLRCSPRSGDLSVYWYQQSLDQGLQFLIQYYNGEERAKGNILERFSAQQFPDLHSELNLSSLELGDSALYFCASSVGGSHTGELFFGEGSRLTVL.

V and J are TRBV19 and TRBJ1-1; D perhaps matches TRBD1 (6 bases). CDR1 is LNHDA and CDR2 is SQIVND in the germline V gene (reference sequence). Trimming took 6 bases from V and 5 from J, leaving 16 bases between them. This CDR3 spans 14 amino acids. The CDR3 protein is CASRSTGIWTEAFF. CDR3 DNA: TGTGCCAGTAGAAGTACAGGGATATGGACTGAAGCTTTCTTT.

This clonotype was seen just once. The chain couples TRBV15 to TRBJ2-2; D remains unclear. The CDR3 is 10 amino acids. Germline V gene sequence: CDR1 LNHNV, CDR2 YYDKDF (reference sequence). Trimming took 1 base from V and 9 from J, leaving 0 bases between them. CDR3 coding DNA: TGTGCCACCAGCAGAGGGGAGCTGTTTTTT. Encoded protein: CATSRGELFF.

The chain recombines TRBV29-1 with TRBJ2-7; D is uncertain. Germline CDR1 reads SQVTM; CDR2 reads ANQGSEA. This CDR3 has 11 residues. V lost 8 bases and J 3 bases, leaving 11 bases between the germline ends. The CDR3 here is CSPVGGYEQYF. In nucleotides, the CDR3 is TGCAGCCCTGTAGGCGGCTACGAGCAGTACTTC.

CDR3 region: CATRERDDQPQHF. DNA of the CDR3: TGTGCCACCAGGGAGAGGGACGATCAGCCCCAGCATTTT. The gene calls are TRBV24-1 and TRBJ1-5, with a tentative D call TRBD1 (5 bases). Germline CDR1 reads KGHDR; CDR2 reads SFDVKD. Between the trimmed V and J ends, which lost 7 bases and 5 bases, there was a span of 11 bases. The CDR3 extends over 13 amino acids.

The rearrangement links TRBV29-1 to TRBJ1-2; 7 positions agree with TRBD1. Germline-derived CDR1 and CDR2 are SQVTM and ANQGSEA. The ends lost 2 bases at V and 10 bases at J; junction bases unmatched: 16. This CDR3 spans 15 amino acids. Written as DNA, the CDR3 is TGCAGCGTTGAATTCGGACAGGTCGGCAGCCCCCCCTACACCTTC. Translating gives CSVEFGQVGSPPYTF. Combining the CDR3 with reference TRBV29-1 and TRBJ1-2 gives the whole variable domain SAVISQKPSRDICQRGTSLTIQCQVDSQVTMMFWYRQQPGQSLTLIATANQGSEATYESGFVIDKFPISRPNLTFSTLTVSNMSPEDSSIYLCSVEFGQVGSPPYTFGSGTRLTVV.

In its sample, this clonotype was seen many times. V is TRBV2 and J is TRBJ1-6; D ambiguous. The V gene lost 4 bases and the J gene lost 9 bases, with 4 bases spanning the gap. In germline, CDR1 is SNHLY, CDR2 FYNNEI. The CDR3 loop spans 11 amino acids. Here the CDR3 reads CASSATSPLHF. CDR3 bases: TGTGCCAGCAGTGCTACTTCACCCCTCCACTTT.

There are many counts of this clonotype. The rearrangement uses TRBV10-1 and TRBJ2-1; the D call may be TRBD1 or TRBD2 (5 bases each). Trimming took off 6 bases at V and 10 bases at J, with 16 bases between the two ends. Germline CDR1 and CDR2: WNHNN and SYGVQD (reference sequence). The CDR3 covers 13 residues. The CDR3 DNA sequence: TGCGCCAGCAGCCGGGACCAACCCCCGGAGCAGTTCTTC. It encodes CASSRDQPPEQFF.